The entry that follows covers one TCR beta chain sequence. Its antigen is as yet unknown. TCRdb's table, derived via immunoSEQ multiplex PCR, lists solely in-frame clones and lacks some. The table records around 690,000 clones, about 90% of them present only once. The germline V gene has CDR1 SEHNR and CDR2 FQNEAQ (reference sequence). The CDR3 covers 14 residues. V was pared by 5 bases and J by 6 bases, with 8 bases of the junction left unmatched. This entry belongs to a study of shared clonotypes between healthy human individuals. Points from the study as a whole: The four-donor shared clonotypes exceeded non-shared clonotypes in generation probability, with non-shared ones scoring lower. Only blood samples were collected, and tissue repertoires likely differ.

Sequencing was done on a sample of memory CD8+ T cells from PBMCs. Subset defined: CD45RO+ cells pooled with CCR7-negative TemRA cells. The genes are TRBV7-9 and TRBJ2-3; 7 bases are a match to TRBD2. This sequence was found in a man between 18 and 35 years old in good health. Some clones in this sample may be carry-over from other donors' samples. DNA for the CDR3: TGTGCCAGCAGCCCCTCGGGGGGATGGGATACGCAGTATTTT. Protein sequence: CASSPSGGWDTQYF.